What follows are 29 T cell receptor beta chains derived from one specimen sequenced in a study of vaccination effects on CD4 cells after COVID-19. Here immunoSEQ multiplex PCR was the method, and the copy in TCRdb shows in-frame clones only, minus some. The sample includes about 64,000 clones, approximately 72% seen only once; the top ten take under 30%. Subsequent to 10 days of culture, CD4+ T cells were isolated. These receptors' targets are unknown. The input for sequencing was CD4+ T cells from PBMCs cultured without peptide, taken before COVID-19 vaccination. The receptors were sampled from a human donor who had a prior SARS-CoV-2 infection.

The rearrangement joins TRBV7-2 to TRBJ2-3, with TRBD2 matching over 8 bases. V lost 7 bases to trimming and J lost 2 bases; unmatched junction nucleotides: 8. This CDR3 is 15 amino acids long. Germline assignment: CDR1 SGHTA and CDR2 FQGNSA. This CDR3 reads CASKASGRYTDTQYF. The DNA for the CDR3 is TGTGCCAGCAAGGCTAGCGGGCGATACACAGATACGCAGTATTTT.

In its sample, this clone was seen a few times. The chain couples TRBV20-1 to TRBJ1-4; D is ambiguous. This CDR3 is 11 amino acids long. CDR1 is DFQATT and CDR2 is SNEGSKA in the germline V gene (reference sequence). V was shortened by 5 bases and J by 8 bases, with 9 bases between the two germline ends. The CDR3 region has the DNA TGCAGTGCTTTGGGTTACGAAAAACTGTTTTTT. It is translated as CSALGYEKLFF.

This clone turned up a few times. V gene TRBV6-5 combines with J gene TRBJ2-1; D not certain. Trimming left V 9 bases short and J 7 bases short, with 19 bases between. CDR3 length equals 14 residues. Germline lookup yields CDR1 MNHEY and CDR2 SVGAGI. The CDR3, as DNA: TGTGCCAGTACCAGGACCATCGGGCGGAATGAGCAGTTCTTC. This sequence encodes CASTRTIGRNEQFF.

The CDR3: CASSLPSGGLYTGELFF. The CDR3 nucleotides read TGTGCCAGCAGCTTACCTAGCGGGGGGTTATACACCGGGGAGCTGTTTTTT. The J gene is TRBJ2-2, the V gene TRBV7-6, with 11 bases fitting TRBD2. Germline V gene sequence: CDR1 SGHVS, CDR2 FNYEAQ. The CDR3 loop spans 17 amino acids. Unmatched junction bases numbered 5, after V lost 2 bases and J lost 3 bases.

The sample holds a few counts of this clone. The chain carries TRBV7-8 and TRBJ1-2; D might be TRBD1 (6 bases). CDR3 length equals 18 residues. CDR1 is SGHVS, CDR2 FQNEAQ, per germline. Trimming cost V 2 bases and J 1 base, with 20 bases left between them. CDR3 region: CASSLRVVKGEFNYGYTF. The CDR3 bases are TGTGCCAGCAGCTTACGGGTGGTGAAGGGGGAGTTTAACTATGGCTACACCTTC.

The V gene is TRBV11-3, the J gene TRBJ2-5; unclear D gene. Germline CDR1 and CDR2: SGHNT and YENEEA. Between the trimmed V and J ends, which lost 4 bases and 5 bases, there was a span of 5 bases. The CDR3 totals 11 residues. The CDR3 sequence is CASSSTETQYF. CDR3 in DNA: TGTGCCAGCAGCTCCACGGAGACCCAGTACTTC.

This sequence joins TRBV4-1 and TRBJ2-7; TRBD1 matches at 10 bases. The length of the CDR3 is 16 residues. The germline V gene has CDR1 MGHRA and CDR2 YSYEKL. Trimming removed 1 base from V and 7 bases from J; junction bases left unmatched: 10. The CDR3 loop reads CASSQVGTGVTREQYF. The CDR3 region has the DNA TGCGCCAGCAGCCAAGTGGGGACAGGGGTGACTAGAGAGCAGTACTTC.

The chain links TRBV9 to TRBJ2-7, with 7 nucleotides matching TRBD1. The J segment lost 2 bases and the V segment lost 4 bases, leaving 9 bases of the junction unmatched. This CDR3 contains 15 residues. CDR1 and CDR2 from the germline V gene are SGDLS and YYNGEE. The CDR3 is CASSPEGQTPYEQYF. The CDR3 region has the DNA TGTGCCAGCAGCCCAGAGGGACAGACCCCCTACGAGCAGTACTTC. Full variable domain (outside the CDR3, taken from reference TRBV9 and TRBJ2-7): DSGVTQTPKHLITATGQRVTLRCSPRSGDLSVYWYQQSLDQGLQFLIQYYNGEERAKGNILERFSAQQFPDLHSELNLSSLELGDSALYFCASSPEGQTPYEQYFGPGTRLTVT.

The chain is built from TRBV6-2 or TRBV6-3 and TRBJ1-4; D is undetermined. CDR1 MNHEY and CDR2 SVGEGT come from the germline V gene. The CDR3 sequence is 14 residues long. Trimming cost V 6 bases and J 8 bases, with 16 bases left between them. The CDR3 sequence is CASSSDLAQEKLFF. CDR3 bases: TGTGCCAGCAGCTCTGACCTAGCCCAGGAAAAACTGTTTTTT.

The CDR3 nucleotides read TGTGCCAGCTCACTTACTAGCGGGAGATCGGCCGGGGAGCTGTTTTTT. Protein product: CASSLTSGRSAGELFF. This chain connects TRBV18 to TRBJ2-2; 11 bases agree with TRBD2. The CDR3 has 16 residues. Germline V gives CDR1 KGHSH, CDR2 LQKENI. V was clipped by 4 bases and J by 6 bases; unmatched bases: 7.

The table lists this clone with a few counts. The rearrangement joins TRBV7-2 to TRBJ1-1; a possible D gene is TRBD1 (6 bases). Trimming took 1 base from V and 4 from J, leaving 13 bases between them. Germline-derived CDR1 and CDR2 are SGHTA and FQGNSA. The CDR3 is 15 amino acids. The CDR3 protein is CASSLVGAGATEAFF. The CDR3 coding sequence is TGTGCCAGCAGCTTAGTTGGAGCAGGGGCCACTGAAGCTTTCTTT.

This chain's CDR3 is CASSRLAEGSYNEQFF. In DNA form, the CDR3 reads TGTGCCAGCTCACGGCTAGCGGAAGGCTCCTACAATGAGCAGTTCTTC. The rearrangement uses TRBV18 and TRBJ2-1; 7 bases agree with TRBD2. The CDR3 sequence is 16 residues long. From germline, CDR1 is KGHSH and CDR2 LQKENI. V lost 4 bases, J lost 0 bases, and 6 bases stayed unmatched.

Notes on this clone: This same CDR3 is encoded by further DNA sequences in the sample. The chain joins TRBV5-1 to TRBJ2-1, with 9 nucleotides matching TRBD2. The length of the CDR3 is 15 residues. Trimming cost V 0 bases and J 5 bases; bases outside gene matches: 3. CDR1 SGHRS and CDR2 YFSETQ come from the germline V gene. The CDR3 sequence is CASSLARGGDNEQFF. The CDR3 DNA is TGCGCCAGCAGCTTGGCTCGCGGGGGGGACAATGAGCAGTTCTTC.

The chain's CDR3 is CASSEAWRRNTEAFF. CDR3 coding DNA: TGTGCCAGCAGTGAAGCGTGGCGGAGGAACACTGAAGCTTTCTTT. This chain connects TRBV2 to TRBJ1-1, with D unresolved. Germline-derived CDR1 and CDR2 are SNHLY and FYNNEI. The CDR3 is 15 amino acids. Trimming cost V 0 bases and J 1 base, with 9 bases left between them.

The chain has TRBV6-4 and TRBJ2-5; 10 positions agree with TRBD2. Losses at the gene ends were 4 bases for V and 5 bases for J; bases not matched to a gene: 7. The CDR3 consists of 15 residues. Looked up from germline, CDR1 is MRHNA and CDR2 is SNTAGT. As DNA, the CDR3 is TGTGCCAGCAGTGTACCTAGCGGGAGACGGGAGACCCAGTACTTC. Translated, it gives CASSVPSGRRETQYF.

V and J are TRBV18 and TRBJ2-7, with 9 bases lining up with TRBD2. The trim removed 3 bases at V and 4 bases at J, leaving 7 bases unmatched. The CDR3 runs 15 residues. Per the germline V gene, CDR1 is KGHSH and CDR2 is LQKENI. The CDR3 spells CASSPLAGSEYEQYF. CDR3 nucleotide sequence: TGTGCCAGCTCACCCCTAGCGGGGTCGGAGTACGAGCAGTACTTC.

The chain recombines TRBV19 with TRBJ2-7; D is possibly TRBD1 (6 bases). The CDR3 loop spans 14 amino acids. Trimming took off 3 bases at V and 3 bases at J, with 12 bases between the two ends. Germline V gives CDR1 LNHDA, CDR2 SQIVND (reference sequence). In nucleotides, the CDR3 is TGTGCCAGTAGTATCCGGGACACCGGCTACGAGCAGTACTTC. Its protein product is CASSIRDTGYEQYF.

The chain joins TRBV20-1 to TRBJ1-1, with a weak D call TRBD1 (5 bases). CDR1 is DFQATT, CDR2 SNEGSKA, per germline (reference sequence). The V end lost 3 bases, the J end lost 4 bases, and 15 bases lay between the germline ends. The CDR3 consists of 14 residues. The CDR3 region has the DNA TGCAGTGCTAGTCAACCCCGGAGGGGCACTGAAGCTTTCTTT. It translates to CSASQPRRGTEAFF.

V is TRBV7-9 and J is TRBJ1-4; TRBD1 matches at 8 bases. The CDR3 has 14 residues. Trimming cost V 5 bases and J 8 bases; bases outside gene matches: 7. CDR1 and CDR2 from the germline V gene are SEHNR and FQNEAQ (reference sequence). The CDR3 DNA sequence: TGTGCCAGCAGCCTGGACAGGGTGTACGAAAAACTGTTTTTT. Amino acids: CASSLDRVYEKLFF.

The chain joins TRBV27 to TRBJ2-2, with 11 positions matching TRBD2. Germline V CDR1 and CDR2: MNHEY, SMNVEV (reference sequence). Trimming cost V 5 bases and J 6 bases; bases outside gene matches: 11. The CDR3 contains 17 residues. The CDR3 sequence is CASSPVRSGRVPGELFF. The CDR3 DNA reads TGTGCCAGCAGTCCCGTACGTAGCGGGAGGGTCCCCGGGGAGCTGTTTTTT.

The genes are TRBV18 and TRBJ2-1; TRBD2 matches 10 bases. V was clipped by 4 bases and J by 8 bases; unmatched bases: 8. The germline gives CDR1 KGHSH, CDR2 LQKENI. The CDR3 covers 15 residues. The CDR3 protein is CASSRGTSVSDEQFF. DNA of the CDR3: TGTGCCAGCTCACGCGGGACTAGCGTATCCGATGAGCAGTTCTTC. Based on the CDR3 plus reference TRBV18 and TRBJ2-1, the full variable domain is NAGVMQNPRHLVRRRGQEARLRCSPMKGHSHVYWYRQLPEEGLKFMVYLQKENIIDESGMPKERFSAEFPKEGPSILRIQQVVRGDSAAYFCASSRGTSVSDEQFFGPGTRLTVL.

The chain links TRBV30 to TRBJ2-3; 9 bases match TRBD2. Germline CDR1 GTSNPN, CDR2 SVGIG (reference sequence). V lost 5 bases to trimming and J lost 0 bases; unmatched junction nucleotides: 3. This CDR3 contains 14 residues. The CDR3 DNA is TGTGCCTGGTCTAGCGGGGTAAGCACAGATACGCAGTATTTT. It yields the protein CAWSSGVSTDTQYF.

This clone was seen only once. The chain joins TRBV4-1 to TRBJ2-5; no clear D gene. CDR1 MGHRA and CDR2 YSYEKL come from the germline V gene. Trimming took 4 bases from V and 0 from J, leaving 6 bases between them. CDR3 length equals 13 residues. CDR3 amino acids: CASSPGNQETQYF. The CDR3 coding sequence is TGCGCCAGCAGCCCCGGAAACCAAGAGACCCAGTACTTC.

Written as DNA, the CDR3 is TGTGCCAGCAGCTTCTCCGGGGGGGCCGGTGAGACCCAGTACTTC. Translated, it gives CASSFSGGAGETQYF. The genes are TRBV7-3 and TRBJ2-5; 8 bases line up with TRBD2. Germline V gene lookup returns CDR1 SGHTA and CDR2 FQGTGA. The CDR3 contains 15 residues. J gave up 5 bases and V 3 bases, and 8 bases lay outside the gene matches.

The rearrangement links TRBV4-1 to TRBJ2-5; 12 bases align to TRBD1. Germline CDR1 and CDR2: MGHRA and YSYEKL. Unmatched junction bases numbered 14, after V lost 4 bases and J lost 5 bases. The CDR3 has 18 residues. CDR3 sequence: CASSPRTTGTGGRETQYF. The CDR3 bases are TGCGCCAGCAGCCCTCGCACTACCGGGACAGGGGGCAGGGAGACCCAGTACTTC.

The rearrangement uses TRBV4-3 and TRBJ1-3; D may be TRBD1 (6 bases). This CDR3 is built from 15 residues. Germline V lookup: CDR1 LGHNA, CDR2 YSLEER. Trimming cost V 4 bases and J 4 bases, with 14 bases left between them. The CDR3 is CASSLSGDGGNTIYF. CDR3 nucleotide sequence: TGCGCCAGCAGCCTTTCAGGGGACGGCGGAAACACCATATATTTT.

The chain carries TRBV7-2 and TRBJ2-6; D is undetermined. The CDR3 length is 13 residues. Trimming stripped 2 bases from V and 2 bases from J, with 1 base between. Germline CDR1 is SGHTA and CDR2 is FQGNSA. CDR3 sequence reads: CASSLPGANVLTF. The CDR3 DNA reads as TGTGCCAGCAGCTTACCTGGGGCCAACGTCCTGACTTTC.

The V call is TRBV9, the J call TRBJ2-5; 7 bases fit TRBD2. The CDR3 spans 14 residues. V gave up 4 bases and J gave up 3 bases; unmatched junction bases: 6. CDR1 and CDR2 from the germline V gene are SGDLS and YYNGEE. CDR3 sequence reads: CASSPWAGEETQYF. The CDR3 DNA reads as TGTGCCAGCAGCCCATGGGCGGGGGAAGAGACCCAGTACTTC.

This sequence joins TRBV5-1 and TRBJ1-1; no definite D call. The CDR3 is 14 amino acids. CDR1 and CDR2 (germline): SGHRS, YFSETQ. The V end was cut by 1 base, the J end by 1 base, with 8 bases between. The CDR3 nucleotides are TGCGCCAGCAGCTTGCTCCCGGGGAACACTGAAGCTTTCTTT. It yields the protein CASSLLPGNTEAFF.